These T cell receptor beta chains were read from a single sample in a study of CD8 T cells in ankylosing spondylitis. TCRdb reanalysed the 5' RACE reads using MiXCR and keeps one entry per CDR3 protein. The sample lists some 63,000 distinct CDR3 sequences, over 5% seen once, with roughly 4.8% in the top ten. The sample comprised synovial fluid, either unsorted or a sorted T cell fraction (not recorded which). Receptors were obtained from a male donor with ankylosing spondylitis. The CDR3 runs from the conserved cysteine through the conserved F or W. A D gene is named only where the DNA matches it firmly. Size is stated for part of the rows, as once, few or many counts, or as a class when the clone is expanded.

J gene	V gene	clone size	D gene	CDR3 protein	CDR3 DNA
TRBJ2-5	TRBV6-1	-	-	CASRRRDIGQETQYF	TGTGCCAGCAGACGACGGGATATCGGACAAGAGACCCAGTACTTC
TRBJ2-1	TRBV2	many	-	CASSAGLAWVNEQFF	TGTGCCAGCAGCGCCGGGCTAGCGTGGGTCAATGAGCAGTTCTTC
TRBJ2-3	TRBV28	-	TRBD2	CASSPAGGDTQYF	TGTGCCAGCAGCCCCGCGGGGGGGGATACGCAGTATTTT
TRBJ2-1	TRBV5-4	many	TRBD2	CASSFGVAGINEQFF	TGTGCCAGCAGCTTTGGTGTAGCGGGGATCAATGAGCAGTTCTTC
TRBJ1-2	TRBV6-1	many	-	CASSDPLHGERYGYTF	TGTGCCAGCAGTGACCCTCTCCACGGGGAGAGGTATGGCTACACCTTC
TRBJ2-5	TRBV7-6	many	-	CASSLGTGGAETQYF	TGTGCCAGCAGCTTGGGAACAGGGGGGGCAGAGACCCAGTACTTC
TRBJ2-3	TRBV7-3	-	TRBD2	CASSFSGGFTDTQYF	TGTGCCAGCAGTTTTAGCGGGGGATTCACAGATACGCAGTATTTT
TRBJ1-1	TRBV24-1	few	-	CATSVMGPGGYTEAFF	TGTGCCACCAGTGTGATGGGACCCGGGGGGTACACTGAAGCTTTCTTT
TRBJ2-3	TRBV5-4	many	-	CASSPNTDTQYF	TGTGCCAGCAGCCCTAACACAGATACGCAGTATTTT
TRBJ1-6	TRBV19	-	-	CASSIGGRDSPLHF	TGTGCCAGTAGTATAGGGGGGAGAGATTCACCCCTCCACTTT
TRBJ2-7	TRBV27	-	TRBD2	CASSGFPGLNPNYEQYF	TGTGCCAGCAGTGGATTTCCGGGACTAAACCCCAACTACGAGCAGTACTTC
TRBJ2-5	TRBV20-1	few	-	CSAGLNRVVETQYF	TGCAGTGCTGGACTAAACAGGGTTGTAGAGACCCAGTACTTC